Here is one T cell receptor (beta chain) with its context. No antigen is known for it. Germline V CDR1 and CDR2: MNHEY, SVGAGI. The CDR3 is 13 residues long. V was trimmed by 2 bases and J by 6 bases, leaving 8 bases between them. Some clones are missing from TCRdb's copy, which holds only in-frame ones; the method was immunoSEQ multiplex PCR. This table holds hundreds of thousands of clones, 70% to 90% found once. The sample belongs to a study of Ad26.COV2.S vaccination and SARS-CoV-2 variants. For the study at large: Enrollment placed the donor in the COV1001 Ad26.COV2.S trial arm. Intramuscular Ad26.COV2.S doses were given once or twice, 56 days apart. Study-wide points: People who got the vaccine had more spike-specific TCR breadth than people who got placebo.

The sample's treatment: around 19 received Ad26.COV2.S at low or high dose, single or two shots; several received placebo; per-sample allocation not given. Each sample was drawn 63 days after the first injection (of vaccine or placebo). A Boston donor was an adult aged 18-55 years. This clonotype was sampled from a person aged 18-60 years who received the Ad26.COV2.S COVID-19 vaccine or a placebo. This chain uses TRBV6-5 with TRBJ1-5, with D unclear. The sequenced sample was peripheral blood, obtained in a trial of Ad26.COV2.S vaccine versus placebo. CDR3: CASSYGEIQPQHF. For the CDR3, the DNA is TGTGCCAGCAGTTACGGGGAAATTCAGCCCCAGCATTTT.